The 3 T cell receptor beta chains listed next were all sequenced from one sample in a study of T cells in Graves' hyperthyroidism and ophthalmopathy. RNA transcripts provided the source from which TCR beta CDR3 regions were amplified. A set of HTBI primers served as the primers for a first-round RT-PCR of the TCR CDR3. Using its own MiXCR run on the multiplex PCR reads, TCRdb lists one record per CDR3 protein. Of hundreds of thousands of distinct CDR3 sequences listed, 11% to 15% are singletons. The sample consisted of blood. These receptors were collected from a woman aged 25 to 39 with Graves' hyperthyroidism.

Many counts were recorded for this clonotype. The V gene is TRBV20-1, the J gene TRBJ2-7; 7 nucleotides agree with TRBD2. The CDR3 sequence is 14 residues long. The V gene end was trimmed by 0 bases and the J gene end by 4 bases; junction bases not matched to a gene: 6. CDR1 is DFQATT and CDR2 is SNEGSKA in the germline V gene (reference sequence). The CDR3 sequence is CSARDGWGGYEQYF. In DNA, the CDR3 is TGCAGTGCTAGAGATGGGTGGGGAGGGTACGAGCAGTACTTC.

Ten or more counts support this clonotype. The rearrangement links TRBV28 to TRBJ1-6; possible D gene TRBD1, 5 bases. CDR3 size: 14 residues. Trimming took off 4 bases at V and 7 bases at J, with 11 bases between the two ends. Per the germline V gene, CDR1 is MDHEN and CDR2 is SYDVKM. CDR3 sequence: CASSSPGRNSPLHF. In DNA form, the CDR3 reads TGTGCCAGCAGTTCTCCGGGACGGAATTCACCCCTCCACTTT.

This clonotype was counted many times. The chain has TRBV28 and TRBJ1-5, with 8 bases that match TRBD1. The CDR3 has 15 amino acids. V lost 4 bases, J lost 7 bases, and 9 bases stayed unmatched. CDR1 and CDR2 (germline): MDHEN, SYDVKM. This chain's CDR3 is CASSSPGGVRQPQHF. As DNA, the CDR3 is TGTGCCAGCAGTTCCCCAGGGGGCGTACGGCAGCCCCAGCATTTT.